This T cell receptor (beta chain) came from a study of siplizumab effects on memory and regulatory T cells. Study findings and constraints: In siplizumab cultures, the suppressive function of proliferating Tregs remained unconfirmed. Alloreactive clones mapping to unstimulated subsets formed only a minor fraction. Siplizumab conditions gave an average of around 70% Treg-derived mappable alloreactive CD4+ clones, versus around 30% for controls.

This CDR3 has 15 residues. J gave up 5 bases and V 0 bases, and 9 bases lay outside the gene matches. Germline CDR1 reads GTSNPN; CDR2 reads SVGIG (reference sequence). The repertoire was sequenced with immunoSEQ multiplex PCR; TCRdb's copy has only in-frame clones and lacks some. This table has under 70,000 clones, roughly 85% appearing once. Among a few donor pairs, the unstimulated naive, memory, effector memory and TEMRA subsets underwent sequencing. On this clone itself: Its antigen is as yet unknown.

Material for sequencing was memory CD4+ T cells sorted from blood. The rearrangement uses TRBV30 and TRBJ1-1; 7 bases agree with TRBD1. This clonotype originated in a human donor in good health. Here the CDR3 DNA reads TGTGCCTGGAGTGTACTCGGCAGGGGGGGGACTGAAGCTTTCTTT. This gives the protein CAWSVLGRGGTEAFF.